What follows describes a single T cell receptor beta chain. Its cognate antigen is unknown. These data originate in a study of cytomegalovirus exposure and HLA in healthy donors. In the PCR, 60 Vbeta and 13 Jbeta primers were used. Method: immunoSEQ multiplex PCR; TCRdb's copy keeps in-frame clones and lacks some. The table has over 150,000 clones, over 70% seen once. There were likely unrecorded immune exposures, though donors were nominally healthy when sampled. Study-wide findings and caveats: Another analysis was done later, and it associated around 16,000 TCR beta sequences with HLA alleles at 0.05 false discovery rate. When the data were analyzed later, several of the most significant clusters appeared to be linked to common viral pathogens.

This clonotype originated in a man aged 18 to 30 in good health and CMV-seropositive. Sample: PBMCs.

DNA of the CDR3: TGTGCCAGCAGTTACTCAGGGGGAAATGGTGGCTACACCTTC. It encodes CASSYSGGNGGYTF. J is TRBJ1-2 and V is TRBV6-5; tentative D call: TRBD1 (6 bases). The CDR3 spans 14 residues. The V end was cut by 0 bases, the J end by 7 bases, with 12 bases between. The germline CDR1 and CDR2 sequences are MNHEY and SVGAGI.